The entry that follows covers one T cell receptor (beta chain) sequence. Sequencing was performed with immunoSEQ multiplex PCR; in TCRdb, only in-frame clones are kept and a portion is missing. This table holds around 750,000 clones, over 65% found once. This sample is drawn from a study of shared clonotypes between healthy human individuals. CDR1 is KGHSH and CDR2 is LQKENI in the germline V gene. This CDR3 has 16 residues. The V segment lost 2 bases and the J segment 4 bases; nucleotides outside the gene matches: 7. The TCR was taken from a woman aged 30 to 39 in good health. Sequenced sample: memory CD4+ T cells sorted from blood. Subset reported: CD45RA-negative fraction. This chain uses TRBV18 with TRBJ2-1; 8 bases are shared with TRBD1. The CDR3 loop reads CASSPGGTGGYNEQFF. The CDR3 nucleotides read TGTGCCAGCTCACCAGGGGGAACAGGGGGATACAATGAGCAGTTCTTC. Based on the CDR3 plus reference TRBV18 and TRBJ2-1, the full variable domain is NAGVMQNPRHLVRRRGQEARLRCSPMKGHSHVYWYRQLPEEGLKFMVYLQKENIIDESGMPKERFSAEFPKEGPSILRIQQVVRGDSAAYFCASSPGGTGGYNEQFFGPGTRLTVL.